This T cell receptor beta chain was obtained from a study of regulatory T cells in long-lasting Graves disease. Study information: Graves' patients with a new diagnosis had received antithyroid drugs under 3 months.

This clonotype showed up many times. With iRepertoire HTBI primers and Arm-PCR of CDR3 regions, TCR beta libraries were built. TCRdb analysed the multiplex PCR reads with MiXCR anew, one entry per CDR3 protein. In the table there are roughly 420,000 distinct CDR3 sequences, roughly 15% of which are singletons. Sample time point: newly diagnosed GD, antithyroid drugs for less than 3 months. The TCR library was prepared using RNA isolated from PBMCs. Blood from the periphery, about 9.7 milliliters in all, was drawn into EDTA tubes. In germline, CDR1 is MDHEN, CDR2 SYDVKM. This CDR3 contains 13 residues. V was cut by 5 bases and J by 7 bases, with 14 bases left in between. The data were also submitted as part of a second study, on T cells in Graves' hyperthyroidism and ophthalmopathy. That study adds: Stable disease denoted Graves' hyperthyroidism without ophthalmopathy progression within 18 months. Most expanded thyroid clonotypes above 0.001 also appeared in blood.

The input for sequencing was peripheral blood mononuclear cells (PBMCs), taken at new diagnosis, from a patient treated with antithyroid drugs. This TCR was recovered from a woman under 40 with Graves disease. This rearrangement joins TRBV28 to TRBJ1-2; D may be TRBD1 (6 bases). CDR3 residues: CASSTGFDTGYTF. In DNA, the CDR3 is TGTGCCAGCAGTACAGGGTTTGATACTGGCTACACCTTC.